A single sample gave rise to the 8 T cell receptor beta chains below, sequenced in a study of T cell repertoires in cytomegalovirus infection. No cognate antigen is known for these TCRs. From the reads, TCRdb called clonotypes with MiXCR, one entry per CDR3 protein. The data contain around 750,000 distinct CDR3 sequences, around a third of them seen just once; the ten biggest clones take up 9.5% to 15%. The specimen comprised cultured CD8+ T cells from PBMCs, sampled from culture after CMV antigen stimulation. The receptors here all came from a human donor in good health (CMV status not recorded). Some clones in this sample may be carry-over from other donors' samples.

This clonotype was counted a few times. The chain employs TRBV27 and TRBJ1-6, with TRBD1 matching over 7 bases. The germline gives CDR1 MNHEY, CDR2 SMNVEV (reference sequence). The J segment lost 7 bases and the V segment lost 5 bases, leaving 14 bases of the junction unmatched. This CDR3 has 17 amino acids. Written as DNA, the CDR3 is TGTGCCAGCAGTAACCCAACCAGGACAGGCGGCAATTCACCCCTCCACTTT. Translation gives CASSNPTRTGGNSPLHF.

This clonotype has just a few counts. The genes are TRBV6-1 and TRBJ1-4; 9 bases fit TRBD1. The J segment lost 0 bases and the V segment lost 6 bases, leaving 11 bases of the junction unmatched. CDR3 length: 18 amino acids. The germline V gene has CDR1 MNHNS and CDR2 SASEGT. The DNA of the CDR3 is TGTGCCAGCAGCCCGACAGGGGGTTCCTATGCAACTAATGAAAAACTGTTTTTT. Its protein is CASSPTGGSYATNEKLFF.

As DNA, the CDR3 is TGCGCCAGCAGCTTGGCGGGCAGGGGTGGCAATCAGCCCCAGCATTTT. Its translation is CASSLAGRGGNQPQHF. V usage is TRBV5-1 and J usage is TRBJ1-5, with a weak D call TRBD1 (6 bases). In germline, CDR1 is SGHRS, CDR2 YFSETQ. V was cut by 0 bases and J by 2 bases, with 12 bases left in between. CDR3 size: 16 residues.

The chain carries TRBV10-3 and TRBJ2-3; D remains unclear. The V gene's germline CDR1 is ENHRY and CDR2 SYGVKD. V dropped 2 bases and J dropped 2 bases, with 8 bases sitting between them. The CDR3 loop spans 14 amino acids. CDR3 bases: TGTGCCATCAGTGAGGCCCGATCCACAGATACGCAGTATTTT. Its protein is CAISEARSTDTQYF.

This clonotype occurred a few times. This chain connects TRBV28 to TRBJ2-1, with 9 bases that match TRBD1. The germline CDR1 and CDR2 sequences are MDHEN and SYDVKM. V trimming: 9 bases; J trimming: 4 bases; junction bases outside the gene matches: 19. CDR3 size: 18 residues. DNA of the CDR3: TGTGCCAGACCTAGGGACAGGGTCGAAAGGCCATTTTACAATGAGCAGTTCTTC. This codes for CARPRDRVERPFYNEQFF.

This rearrangement joins TRBV3-1 to TRBJ2-7; 8 bases are a match to TRBD1. Germline CDR1 LGHDT, CDR2 YNNKEL (reference sequence). CDR3 length: 16 amino acids. Germline trimming cut 3 bases from V and 0 bases from J; bases unmatched to any gene: 7. CDR3 DNA sequence: TGTGCCAGCAGCCATTTTGGACAGGGAATCTCCTACGAGCAGTACTTC. Protein: CASSHFGQGISYEQYF.

This clonotype turned up a few times. The chain recombines TRBV12-3 or TRBV12-4 with TRBJ1-2; 7 nucleotides agree with TRBD1. The CDR3 runs 13 residues. The trim removed 6 bases at V and 0 bases at J, leaving 1 base unmatched. CDR3 sequence: CASRGQPNYGYTF. CDR3 in DNA: TGTGCCAGCAGGGGACAGCCTAACTATGGCTACACCTTC.

V gene TRBV15 combines with J gene TRBJ1-6, with D uncertain. With 0 bases removed from V and 6 bases from J, the gap between germline ends came to 9 bases. Germline V gene lookup returns CDR1 LNHNV and CDR2 YYDKDF (reference sequence). The CDR3 spans 15 residues. The DNA for the CDR3 is TGTGCCACCAGCAGAGATCCCCAGTCTAATTCACCCCTCCACTTT. Encoded protein: CATSRDPQSNSPLHF.